The TCR beta chain described here comes from a study of radiation and T cells in renal cell carcinoma. Time point defined: baseline pretreatment blood. Treatment: 15 Gy SBRT to primary tumor, nephrectomy 4 weeks later. The patient's renal cell carcinoma had clear cell pathology. Study-level findings and limits: Baseline intratumoral clonotype presence is unknown without pretreatment biopsies. From baseline, blood top tumor clonotypes peaked at 2 weeks post-radiation.

A word on this clone: Its antigen is not known.

Here immunoSEQ multiplex PCR was the method, and the copy in TCRdb shows in-frame clones only, minus some. The top ten clones hold 4.1% of a sample with approximately 150,000 clones, less than 90% of them seen once. The CDR3 spans 15 residues. Trimming took 3 bases from V and 3 from J; bases not matched to a gene: 6. The germline CDR1 and CDR2 sequences are SEHNR and FQNEAQ (reference sequence). The TCR sequence derives from a woman in her 70s with renal cell carcinoma. The sequencing used blood, collected from a patient whose treatment included radiotherapy and nephrectomy. This chain uses TRBV7-9 with TRBJ2-5; 8 nucleotides line up with TRBD1. CDR3 sequence reads: CASSFKDRVEETQYF. In DNA, the CDR3 is TGTGCCAGCAGCTTCAAGGACAGGGTCGAAGAGACCCAGTACTTC.